Described below is a single T cell receptor (beta chain) sequence and its context. Antigen unknown. V was clipped by 4 bases and J by 1 base, with 10 bases between them. The CDR3 is 14 amino acids. Germline V CDR1 and CDR2: SGHTA, FQGNSA. The sample is drawn from a study of lymphopenia after photon versus proton radiotherapy. Regarding the study as a whole: Post-nadir TCR diversity decline inversely tracked overall survival among those who died. Authors raise, but do not show, better survival with proton therapy.

Using immunoSEQ multiplex PCR, the repertoire was profiled, and TCRdb retains in-frame clones only, with some absent. The sample lists approximately 71,000 clones, roughly 93% occurring once. This sequence joins TRBV7-2 and TRBJ2-5, with D perhaps assigned TRBD1 or TRBD2 (5 bases each). The TCR was taken from a woman aged 70-85 years with pancreatic cancer. Sequenced here: peripheral blood, sampled from a patient treated with photon-based radiotherapy. This chain's CDR3 is CASSYRGTQETQYF. CDR3 sequence (DNA): TGTGCCAGCAGCTACCGAGGGACCCAAGAGACCCAGTACTTC.